Included here is one T cell receptor beta chain sequence, with context. The antigen is unknown. The data are from a study of spatial heterogeneity in lung cancer. Looking at the study overall: Sequences of the beta chain were consistently detected in greater numbers than alpha-chain sequences. Unique TCR and UMI combinations averaged more than ten appearances each in raw reads.

Study observations and caveats: Blood showed ubiquitous tumor TCRs more often at resection than at routine follow-up.

This CDR3 spans 14 amino acids. CDR1 MDHEN and CDR2 SYDVKM come from the germline V gene. Trimming cost V 2 bases and J 4 bases, with 10 bases left between them. The sample's time point: blood at routine non-recurrence follow-up after resection. Unsorted tumor, nontumor lung tissue or cryopreserved PBMC supplied the whole RNA. All TCR cDNA molecules were individually tagged with a unique molecular identifier. TCRdb re-analysed the 5' RACE reads in MiXCR, keeping a single row per CDR3 protein. This table has roughly 120,000 distinct CDR3 sequences, more than 10% appearing once. The clonotype was recovered from a male donor with early-stage non-small cell lung cancer. The chain employs TRBV28 and TRBJ2-3, with no clear D. The material was PBMCs, obtained at follow-up. CDR3 sequence reads: CASSLSGEADTQYF. The CDR3, as DNA: TGTGCCAGCAGTTTAAGTGGCGAGGCAGATACGCAGTATTTT.